This TCR beta chain was obtained from a study of blood T cell repertoires in COVID-19. Study summary: Samples came from the United States, Italy and Spain, spanning acute and convalescent COVID-19. Sources were T cells, B-cell-depleted T cells, or PBMCs; the material itself was cDNA or gDNA.

In the original processing: Reference gene primer amplification yielded estimated nucleated cell counts. Sequencing used immunoSEQ multiplex PCR; TCRdb keeps in-frame clones, though not all of them. V and J calls and clone size follow that table, whereas D and trimming were derived from the DNA. Among about 31,000 clones listed, roughly nine tenths were seen once. The count of this clone is one. The sequence was obtained from an older man with acute or convalescent COVID-19. Material for sequencing was peripheral blood.

The CDR3 sequence: CASSRGGQNSPLHF. CDR3 in DNA: TGTGCCAGCAGTCGGGGAGGTCAGAATTCACCCCTCCACTTT. The chain combines TRBV27 with TRBJ1-6; D is ambiguous. CDR3 size: 14 residues. The V gene lost 5 bases and the J gene lost 7 bases, with 12 bases spanning the gap. Germline CDR1 reads MNHEY; CDR2 reads SMNVEV (reference sequence).